The text below deals with one T cell receptor (beta chain). In the source study's methods: Reference gene primer amplification yielded estimated nucleated cell counts. Sequencing was performed with immunoSEQ multiplex PCR; in TCRdb, only in-frame clones are kept and a portion is missing. The DNA was the basis for D and trimming; V, J and clone size are from that table. Of 120,000 or so clones listed, around four fifths were seen once; the top ten hold 5.9%. The data derive from a study of blood T cell repertoires in COVID-19. Study at large: Samples came from the United States, Italy and Spain, spanning acute and convalescent COVID-19. Sources were T cells, B-cell-depleted T cells, or PBMCs; the material itself was cDNA or gDNA.

The germline V gene encodes CDR1 MNHEY and CDR2 SVGAGI. This CDR3 comprises 15 residues. Trimming at V came to 11 bases and at J to 5 bases, leaving 12 bases not matched to a gene. What was sequenced was peripheral blood. V usage is TRBV6-5 and J usage is TRBJ2-2; TRBD1 aligns across 9 bases. The receptor's source is a man at least 80 years old with active or convalescent COVID-19. The CDR3 DNA sequence: TGTGCCGCCATTTCGGGGACAGGGCATACCGGGGAGCTGTTTTTT. Protein: CAAISGTGHTGELFF.